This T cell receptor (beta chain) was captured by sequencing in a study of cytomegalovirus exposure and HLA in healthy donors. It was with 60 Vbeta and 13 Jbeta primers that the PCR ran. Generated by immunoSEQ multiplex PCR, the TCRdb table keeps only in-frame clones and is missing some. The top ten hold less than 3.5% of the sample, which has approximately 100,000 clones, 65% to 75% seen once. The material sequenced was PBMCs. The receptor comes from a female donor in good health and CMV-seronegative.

The CDR3 region is CASSTEGYHGDTQYF. Written as DNA, the CDR3 is TGTGCCAGTAGTACCGAGGGCTACCACGGAGATACGCAGTATTTT. J is TRBJ2-3 and V is TRBV19; weak D call: TRBD2 (5 bases). Germline assignment: CDR1 LNHDA and CDR2 SQIVND (reference sequence). V was cut by 4 bases and J by 5 bases, with 16 bases left in between. The CDR3 runs to 15 residues.